The 24 T cell receptor beta chains below all came from one sample that was sequenced in a study of T cells in localized non-small cell lung cancer. Some clones are missing from TCRdb's copy, which holds only in-frame ones; the method was immunoSEQ multiplex PCR. This sample carries about 33,000 clones, about nine tenths of them seen once, and the ten largest clones take roughly 4.2%. The sequences come from peripheral blood, collected before any cancer treatment. The receptors come from a male donor aged 60 or older with stage III lung adenocarcinoma.

This chain joins TRBV21-1 and TRBJ1-2; the D call TRBD1 from the table was never checked on the DNA. TRBV21-1 is marked as a pseudogene. The CDR3 runs 14 residues. CDR3 loop: CASGSGTGGYGYTF. The CDR3 DNA is TGTGCCAGCGGTTCGGGGACAGGGGGGTATGGCTACACCTTC.

The CDR3 region is CASYRSGGELFF. CDR3 DNA sequence: TGTGCCAGCTATCGCTCGGGCGGGGAGCTGTTTTTT. The gene calls are TRBV27 and TRBJ2-2; no definite D call. The germline V gene encodes CDR1 MNHEY and CDR2 SMNVEV (reference sequence). The V and J ends lost 8 bases and 7 bases respectively, with 11 bases between them. The CDR3 loop spans 12 amino acids.

The chain has TRBV28 and TRBJ1-1; 9 bases match TRBD1. This CDR3 region has 13 residues. Germline lookup yields CDR1 MDHEN and CDR2 SYDVKM. Unmatched junction bases numbered 6, after V lost 8 bases and J lost 5 bases. CDR3 loop: CASPGQGGTEAFF. Written as DNA, the CDR3 is TGTGCCAGCCCGGGACAGGGTGGGACTGAAGCTTTCTTT.

This CDR3 reads CASSPGSGANVLTF. The CDR3 coding sequence is TGTGCCAGCAGTCCAGGGTCTGGGGCCAACGTCCTGACTTTC. The chain carries TRBV28 and TRBJ2-6, with D maybe TRBD1 (5 bases). V lost 5 bases and J 1 base, leaving 6 bases between the germline ends. The CDR3 runs to 14 residues. Germline loops: CDR1 MDHEN, CDR2 SYDVKM.

CDR3 loop: CASSVEGVNTEAFF. CDR3 nucleotide sequence: TGTGCCAGCAGCGTAGAAGGGGTGAACACTGAAGCTTTCTTT. V usage is TRBV9 and J usage is TRBJ1-1, with TRBD1 as a possible D gene (5 bases). CDR1 and CDR2 (germline): SGDLS, YYNGEE. The CDR3 sequence is 14 residues long. V was shortened by 0 bases and J by 0 bases, with 6 bases between the two germline ends.

The chain recombines TRBV20-1 with TRBJ2-1; D is unclear. V was pared by 3 bases and J by 5 bases, with 5 bases between. Germline-derived CDR1 and CDR2 are DFQATT and SNEGSKA (reference sequence). The CDR3 loop spans 11 amino acids. In DNA form, the CDR3 reads TGCAGTGCTAGCGAACACAATGAGCAGTTCTTC. Translated, it gives CSASEHNEQFF.

The V and J genes are TRBV15 and TRBJ2-5; weak D call: TRBD1 (7 bases). The CDR3 runs to 18 residues. Germline CDR1 and CDR2: LNHNV and YYDKDF (reference sequence). The V and J ends lost 5 bases and 1 base respectively, with 23 bases between them. Here the CDR3 reads CATSGGMTSGGFQETQYF. CDR3 DNA sequence: TGTGCCACCAGCGGGGGGATGACTTCAGGGGGTTTCCAAGAGACCCAGTACTTC.

J is TRBJ2-3 and V is TRBV4-1; 13 bases agree with TRBD2. This CDR3 spans 16 amino acids. CDR1 is MGHRA and CDR2 is YSYEKL in the germline V gene. J lost 6 bases, V lost 4 bases, and 7 bases had no gene match. The CDR3 loop reads CASSLGLAGVWDTQYF. The CDR3 nucleotides read TGCGCCAGCAGCCTAGGACTAGCGGGAGTGTGGGATACGCAGTATTTT.

The chain recombines TRBV5-1 with TRBJ2-6, with D hard to call. Per the germline V gene, CDR1 is SGHRS and CDR2 is YFSETQ. V was clipped by 0 bases and J by 2 bases, with 9 bases between them. The CDR3 totals 16 residues. The CDR3 nucleotides are TGCGCCAGCAGCTTGGACGAGAGGACTGGGGCCAACGTCCTGACTTTC. Translated: CASSLDERTGANVLTF.

J is TRBJ1-1 and V is TRBV5-1; weak D call: TRBD1 (5 bases). This CDR3 comprises 15 residues. Germline assignment: CDR1 SGHRS and CDR2 YFSETQ. V lost 0 bases, J lost 1 base, and 10 bases lay in between. The CDR3 loop reads CASSLGGTKNTEAFF. CDR3 coding DNA: TGCGCCAGCAGCTTGGGGGGGACGAAGAACACTGAAGCTTTCTTT.

This chain joins TRBV7-2 and TRBJ1-1; no firm D call. V was trimmed by 5 bases and J by 5 bases, leaving 12 bases between them. This CDR3 is 13 amino acids long. Germline lookup yields CDR1 SGHTA and CDR2 FQGNSA. CDR3 sequence reads: CASSLEPRTEAFF. For the CDR3, the DNA is TGTGCCAGCAGCCTAGAACCTCGGACTGAAGCTTTCTTT.

This chain uses TRBV6-1 with TRBJ1-2; D is unclear. The CDR3 has 12 amino acids. Germline V CDR1 and CDR2: MNHNS, SASEGT. V shed 5 bases and J shed 9 bases, with 13 bases lying between them. In DNA, the CDR3 is TGTGCCAGCAGTCGGGATGTCGTCAGCTACACCTTC. This codes for CASSRDVVSYTF.

Only one count was recorded for this clone. The genes are TRBV29-1 and TRBJ2-7; TRBD1 aligns across 12 bases. The ends lost 6 bases at V and 1 base at J; junction bases unmatched: 1. The CDR3 runs 13 residues. Germline CDR1 reads SQVTM; CDR2 reads ANQGSEA. DNA of the CDR3: TGCAGCGTGGGACAGGGGGCTTCCTACGAGCAGTACTTC. Translating it yields CSVGQGASYEQYF.

The V and J genes are TRBV28 and TRBJ1-4; perhaps TRBD1 as D (5 bases). V lost 4 bases and J lost 7, with 22 bases in between. CDR3 length: 17 amino acids. Germline CDR1 and CDR2: MDHEN and SYDVKM. The CDR3 loop reads CASSSPLGGRSGEKLFF. CDR3 DNA sequence: TGTGCCAGCAGTTCCCCTCTTGGGGGGAGGAGCGGTGAAAAACTGTTTTTT.

The rearrangement uses TRBV18 and TRBJ2-1; the match to TRBD2 covers 7 bases. V gave up 3 bases and J gave up 0 bases; unmatched junction bases: 2. CDR1 is KGHSH and CDR2 is LQKENI in the germline V gene. The CDR3 length is 15 residues. CDR3 sequence: CASSPAGDSYNEQFF. The CDR3 region has the DNA TGTGCCAGCTCACCCGCGGGAGACTCCTACAATGAGCAGTTCTTC.

This chain connects TRBV6-5 to TRBJ2-3, with 11 bases fitting TRBD1. The germline V gene has CDR1 MNHEY and CDR2 SVGAGI. This CDR3 contains 15 residues. The ends lost 2 bases at V and 5 bases at J; junction bases unmatched: 3. CDR3 sequence reads: CASSYRDRGVDTQYF. Here the CDR3 DNA reads TGTGCCAGCAGTTACCGGGACAGGGGGGTAGATACGCAGTATTTT.

The rearrangement links TRBV6-5 to TRBJ1-5, with 7 nucleotides matching TRBD1. CDR3 length: 14 residues. The V gene end was trimmed by 6 bases and the J gene end by 7 bases; junction bases not matched to a gene: 9. Germline V lookup: CDR1 MNHEY, CDR2 SVGAGI. The CDR3 sequence: CASSQDRVRQPQHF. CDR3 nucleotides: TGTGCCAGCAGCCAAGACAGGGTCCGGCAGCCCCAGCATTTT.

This chain links TRBV4-1 with TRBJ1-6, with D perhaps TRBD1 (5 bases). V was pared by 4 bases and J by 7 bases, with 17 bases between. Germline V lookup: CDR1 MGHRA, CDR2 YSYEKL. The length of the CDR3 is 16 residues. CDR3 loop: CASSPIPQGGNSPLHF. The CDR3 DNA reads TGCGCCAGCAGCCCTATACCCCAGGGTGGCAATTCACCCCTCCACTTT.

J is TRBJ2-2 and V is TRBV6-4, with a tentative D call TRBD2 (6 bases). V was pared by 2 bases and J by 5 bases, with 12 bases between. Germline V gene lookup returns CDR1 MRHNA and CDR2 SNTAGT. This CDR3 is 15 amino acids long. Here the CDR3 reads CASSDPRRGTGELFF. CDR3 coding DNA: TGTGCCAGCAGTGACCCGCGCCGGGGGACCGGGGAGCTGTTTTTT.

This clone was found once. V gene TRBV5-1 combines with J gene TRBJ1-3; D ambiguous. This CDR3 has 16 amino acids. The V and J ends lost 4 bases and 0 bases respectively, with 14 bases between them. Germline V CDR1 and CDR2: SGHRS, YFSETQ. CDR3 amino acids: CASSGGSLNSGNTIYF. The CDR3 nucleotides read TGCGCCAGCAGCGGAGGAAGTCTAAACTCTGGAAACACCATATATTTT.

CDR3 sequence reads: CASSPDGQGNYGYTF. The CDR3 bases are TGCGCCAGCAGCCCCGATGGACAGGGCAACTATGGCTACACCTTC. The chain carries TRBV5-1 and TRBJ1-2, with 8 bases fitting TRBD1. Germline CDR1 is SGHRS and CDR2 is YFSETQ. The V and J ends lost 4 bases and 2 bases, in that order; junction bases with no gene match: 7. CDR3 length equals 15 residues.

The genes are TRBV27 and TRBJ2-7, with a possible D match to TRBD1 (6 bases). Germline-derived CDR1 and CDR2 are MNHEY and SMNVEV (reference sequence). This CDR3 comprises 13 residues. V lost 9 bases to trimming and J lost 4 bases, with 16 bases between them. The CDR3, as DNA: TGTGCCAGAGTACGGGACAAGAGGTACGAGCAGTACTTC. Protein: CARVRDKRYEQYF.

V gene TRBV6-1 combines with J gene TRBJ2-2; D unresolved. The germline V and J ends were trimmed by 7 bases and 7 bases, with 7 bases remaining between them. Germline CDR1 reads MNHNS; CDR2 reads SASEGT. This CDR3 region has 11 residues. The CDR3 loop reads CASTLVGELFF. For the CDR3, the DNA is TGTGCCAGCACCCTAGTCGGGGAGCTGTTTTTT.

The chain carries TRBV6-5 and TRBJ1-5, with D maybe TRBD1 (6 bases). The germline V and J ends were trimmed by 6 bases and 4 bases, with 16 bases remaining between them. This CDR3 comprises 15 residues. Germline CDR1 is MNHEY and CDR2 is SVGAGI. CDR3 nucleotide sequence: TGTGCCAGCAGATCTACAGGGTTTTTAAATCAGCCCCAGCATTTT. Translated: CASRSTGFLNQPQHF.